This T cell receptor (beta chain) came from a study of vaccination effects on CD4 cells after COVID-19. Sequenced by immunoSEQ multiplex PCR; TCRdb stores in-frame clones only, minus some. Here the sample spans tens of thousands of clones, over 70% being singletons. On this clone itself: What it binds is not known.

Deletions cut 7 bases from V and 9 bases from J, with 19 bases between. Germline CDR1 SNHLY, CDR2 FYNNEI. This CDR3 contains 13 residues. Study-wide points: Substantial clonal contraction characterized both infection- and vaccine-induced clones late after vaccination. Only a single clone (1 of 255 vaccine-induced clones in healthy vaccinees) cross-reacted with common cold coronaviruses.

The authors isolated CD4+ T cells after around nine days of culture. All study participants received two doses of BNT162b2 or mRNA-1273 vaccine. Cultures received IL-2 medium that replaced half the medium on days 3 and 7. The clonotype comes from a human donor who received a COVID-19 vaccine. J is TRBJ2-7 and V is TRBV2; D might be TRBD1 (6 bases). This sample comprised CD4+ T cells from PBMCs cultured without peptide, obtained after COVID-19 vaccination. Here the CDR3 DNA reads TGTGCCAGCAACCGGGACACTGTCCCTGGGCAGTACTTC. Its translation is CASNRDTVPGQYF.